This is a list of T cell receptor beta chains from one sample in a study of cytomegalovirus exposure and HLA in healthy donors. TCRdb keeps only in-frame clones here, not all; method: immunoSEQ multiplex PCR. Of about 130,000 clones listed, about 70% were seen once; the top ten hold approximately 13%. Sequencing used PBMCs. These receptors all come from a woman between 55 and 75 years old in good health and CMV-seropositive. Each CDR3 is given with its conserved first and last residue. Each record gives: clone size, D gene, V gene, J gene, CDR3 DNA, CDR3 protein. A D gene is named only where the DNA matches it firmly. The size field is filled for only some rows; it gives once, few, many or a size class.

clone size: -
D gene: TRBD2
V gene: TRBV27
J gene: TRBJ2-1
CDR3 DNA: TGTGCCAGCAGTCCCGGGGGGGGGTACTACAATGAGCAGTTCTTC
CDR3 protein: CASSPGGGYYNEQFF

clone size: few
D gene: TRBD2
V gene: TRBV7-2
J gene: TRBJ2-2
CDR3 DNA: TGTGCCAGCAGCTTATGGACTAGCGGGGAGAACACCGGGGAGCTGTTTTTT
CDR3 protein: CASSLWTSGENTGELFF

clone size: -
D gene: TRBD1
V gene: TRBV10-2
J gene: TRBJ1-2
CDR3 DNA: TGCGCCAGCAGTGAGGGGTCGACAGGGGGTAAATATGGCTACACCTTC
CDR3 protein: CASSEGSTGGKYGYTF

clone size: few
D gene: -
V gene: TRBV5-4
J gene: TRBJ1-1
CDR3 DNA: TGTGCCAGCAGCTTGGGGGCCAGCCCTTACACTGAAGCTTTCTTT
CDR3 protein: CASSLGASPYTEAFF

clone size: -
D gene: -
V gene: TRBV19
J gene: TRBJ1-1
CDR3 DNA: TGTGCCAGTAATTCAGGGGCGCTGAACACTGAAGCTTTCTTT
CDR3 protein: CASNSGALNTEAFF

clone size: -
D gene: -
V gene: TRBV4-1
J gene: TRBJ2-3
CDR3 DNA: TGCGCCAGCAGCCAAGACTCCCCGGGGAAGGATACGCAGTATTTT
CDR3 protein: CASSQDSPGKDTQYF

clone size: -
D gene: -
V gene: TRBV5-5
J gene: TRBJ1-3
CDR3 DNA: TGTGCCAGCAGCTTTGAGGACACCTATGGAAACACCATATATTTT
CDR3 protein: CASSFEDTYGNTIYF

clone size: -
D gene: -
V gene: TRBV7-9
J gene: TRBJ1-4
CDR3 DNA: TGTGCCAGCAGCTTATTATCATCCGGAGCAACTAATGAAAAACTGTTTTTT
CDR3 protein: CASSLLSSGATNEKLFF

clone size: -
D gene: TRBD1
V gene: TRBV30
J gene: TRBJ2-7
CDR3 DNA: TGTGCCTGGGGACAGGGCCCCCCGGACGAGCAGTACTTC
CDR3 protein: CAWGQGPPDEQYF

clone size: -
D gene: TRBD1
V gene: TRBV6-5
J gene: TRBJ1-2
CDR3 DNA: TGTGCCAGCAGTTCCCGGGACAGGGGAACAAATGGCTACACCTTC
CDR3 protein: CASSSRDRGTNGYTF

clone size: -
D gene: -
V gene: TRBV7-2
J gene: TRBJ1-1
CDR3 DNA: TGTGCCAGCACCCTAATCAGGGAGAACACTGAAGCTTTCTTT
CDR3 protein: CASTLIRENTEAFF

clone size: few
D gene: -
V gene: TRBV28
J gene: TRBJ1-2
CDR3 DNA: TGTGCCAGCAGTTCCTCGGGACAAAACTATGGCTACACCTTC
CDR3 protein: CASSSSGQNYGYTF

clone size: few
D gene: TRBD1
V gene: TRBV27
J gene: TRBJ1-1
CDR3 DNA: TGTGCCAGCACCTCTCGGGGACAGGGGACCACTGAAGCTTTCTTT
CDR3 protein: CASTSRGQGTTEAFF

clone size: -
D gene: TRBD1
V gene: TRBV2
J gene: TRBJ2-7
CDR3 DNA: TGTGCCAGCAGGTCGGGACAGGGATACGAGCAGTACTTC
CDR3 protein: CASRSGQGYEQYF